The rows below give T cell receptor beta chains drawn from one sample of a study of blood T cell repertoires in COVID-19. Data came from immunoSEQ multiplex PCR; TCRdb stores just in-frame clones and leaves some out. The sample yields around 270,000 clones, more than 85% seen once. Specimen: peripheral blood. These receptors were obtained from a man aged 30 to 45 with acute or convalescent COVID-19. CDR3s include the opening cysteine and the closing phenylalanine or tryptophan. Fields, in order: V gene, D gene, clone size, J gene, CDR3 protein, CDR3 DNA. A D gene is named only where the DNA matches it firmly. Not all rows give a size; the values are once, few, many and, for expanded clones, a class.

>TRBV2|TRBD1|-|TRBJ2-1
CASSVGRDRAGEQFF
TGTGCCAGCAGTGTGGGGCGGGACAGGGCGGGTGAGCAGTTCTTC
>TRBV19|TRBD1|-|TRBJ2-3
CASSIGPTGVTDTQYF
TGTGCCAGTAGTATAGGGCCGACAGGGGTGACAGATACGCAGTATTTT
>TRBV30|-|-|TRBJ2-3
CAWSDLRLDTQYF
TGTGCCTGGAGTGACCTCAGATTGGATACGCAGTATTTT
>TRBV28|-|few|TRBJ2-7
CASTLGGVGSSYEQYF
TGTGCCAGCACCCTTGGAGGGGTGGGTAGCTCCTACGAGCAGTACTTC
>TRBV18|TRBD1|-|TRBJ2-7
CASSPLGQGLLEQYF
TGTGCCAGCTCACCGTTGGGACAGGGGTTACTCGAGCAGTACTTC
>TRBV30|TRBD1|-|TRBJ1-2
CAWTTLQTGAGYTF
TGTGCCTGGACTACTCTCCAGACAGGGGCTGGCTACACCTTC
>TRBV18|TRBD1|few|TRBJ2-5
CASSSTGSETQYF
TGTGCCAGCTCATCGACAGGGTCCGAGACCCAGTACTTC
>TRBV13|-|-|TRBJ1-1
CASSLFGGNTEAFF
TGTGCCAGCAGCTTATTCGGGGGTAACACTGAAGCTTTCTTT
>TRBV30|-|-|TRBJ2-1
CAWRSGPGSMFF
TGTGCCTGGCGGAGCGGGCCGGGAAGTATGTTCTTC
>TRBV28|TRBD1|few|TRBJ1-2
CASKTTGNYGYTF
TGTGCCAGCAAAACGACAGGGAACTATGGCTACACCTTC
>TRBV7-9|TRBD2|-|TRBJ2-7
CASSLDGGGFGEQYF
TGTGCCAGCAGCTTAGATGGGGGAGGGTTTGGCGAGCAGTACTTC
>TRBV5-1|TRBD2|once|TRBJ2-1
CASRASGWAYNEQFF
TGCGCCAGCAGGGCTAGCGGGTGGGCCTACAATGAGCAGTTCTTC
>TRBV12-3/TRBV12-4|-|-|TRBJ2-7
CASSLSLAYEQYF
TGTGCCAGCAGTTTATCTCTTGCGTACGAGCAGTACTTC
>TRBV7-6|TRBD2|-|TRBJ2-5
CASSLAGGPEETQYF
TGTGCCAGCAGCTTAGCGGGAGGGCCGGAGGAGACCCAGTACTTC
>TRBV29-1|-|-|TRBJ2-3
CSVLQGPFGTDTQYF
TGCAGCGTCCTACAGGGCCCGTTTGGCACAGATACGCAGTATTTT
>TRBV5-1|TRBD2|-|TRBJ2-5
CASSLGLAGDGETQYF
TGCGCCAGCAGCCTGGGACTAGCGGGGGATGGGGAGACCCAGTACTTC
>TRBV18|TRBD1|-|TRBJ2-1
CASSPTLDDRDEQFF
TGTGCCAGCTCACCAACCCTAGATGACAGGGATGAGCAGTTCTTC
>TRBV19|-|-|TRBJ2-4
CASSIRQIPLPSVKNIQYF
TGTGCCAGTAGTATCCGACAGATCCCATTACCTTCGGTCAAAAACATTCAGTACTTC
>TRBV9|-|-|TRBJ2-7
CASSVGESFTYEQYF
TGTGCCAGCAGCGTAGGCGAATCCTTCACCTACGAGCAGTACTTC
>TRBV28|-|-|TRBJ1-2
CASTTITGPYGYTF
TGTGCCAGCACTACAATCACAGGGCCTTATGGCTACACCTTC
>TRBV3-1/TRBV3-2|TRBD1|-|TRBJ2-1
CASSHDRGLGEQFF
TGTGCCAGCAGCCATGACAGGGGGCTTGGTGAGCAGTTCTTC
>TRBV29-1|-|-|TRBJ1-2
CSAERMEHYGYTF
TGCAGCGCCGAACGAATGGAGCACTATGGCTACACCTTC
>TRBV19|-|once|TRBJ1-5
CASITGGLSNQPQHF
TGTGCCAGTATTACGGGGGGCTTAAGCAATCAGCCCCAGCATTTT
>TRBV5-4|TRBD1|-|TRBJ2-3
CASSVYRDRYTDTQYF
TGTGCCAGCAGCGTGTACCGGGACAGATACACAGATACGCAGTATTTT
>TRBV30|-|-|TRBJ2-3
CAWRAGLDTQYF
TGTGCCTGGAGGGCGGGGCTTGATACGCAGTATTTT
>TRBV2|-|-|TRBJ2-3
CASSVGGGTDTQYF
TGTGCCAGCAGTGTGGGAGGCGGCACAGATACGCAGTATTTT
>TRBV12-3/TRBV12-4|TRBD2|-|TRBJ2-1
CASSKLAEEQFF
TGTGCCAGCAGTAAACTAGCGGAAGAGCAGTTCTTC
>TRBV6-5|-|-|TRBJ2-3
CASNSGHNDNTQYF
TGTGCCAGCAACAGCGGCCATAATGACAATACGCAGTATTTT
>TRBV11-2|TRBD2|-|TRBJ2-2
CASSFLAGDVTGELFF
TGTGCCAGCAGCTTTCTAGCGGGGGATGTCACCGGGGAGCTGTTTTTT
>TRBV19|-|-|TRBJ1-2
CASTILTGGADGYTF
TGTGCCAGTACCATACTCACAGGAGGGGCAGATGGCTACACCTTC
>TRBV23-1|TRBD1|-|TRBJ1-5
CASSQSTGSCQPQHF
TGCGCCAGCAGTCAATCGACAGGGTCTTGTCAGCCCCAGCATTTT
>TRBV10-3|-|-|TRBJ2-3
CATGPSSLDTQYF
TGTGCCACCGGGCCTAGCTCCCTAGATACGCAGTATTTT
>TRBV3-1/TRBV3-2|TRBD1|-|TRBJ1-2
CASSQVHRGPGGYTF
TGTGCCAGCAGCCAAGTTCACAGGGGCCCTGGGGGCTACACCTTC
>TRBV5-1|-|-|TRBJ2-7
CASSLAGASDEQYF
TGCGCCAGCAGCTTGGCTGGGGCCTCGGACGAGCAGTACTTC
>TRBV3-1/TRBV3-2|-|-|TRBJ1-1
CASSQGPTGNTEAFF
TGTGCCAGCAGCCAAGGGCCGACAGGGAACACTGAAGCTTTCTTT
>TRBV28|-|-|TRBJ1-5
CASSLMGGGNQPQHF
TGTGCCAGCAGTTTAATGGGGGGTGGCAATCAGCCCCAGCATTTT
>TRBV18|-|-|TRBJ2-7
CASSPPGMGVYEQYF
TGTGCCAGCTCACCACCCGGGATGGGCGTCTACGAGCAGTACTTC